The 30 T cell receptor beta chains given below trace back to one sample, sequenced in a study of T-cell reconstitution after alpha-beta-depleted transplantation in children. TCRbeta library construction was performed incorporating unique molecular identifiers. TCRdb redid the calling of the PCR reads with MiXCR, one entry per CDR3 protein. The profile shows about 440,000 distinct CDR3 sequences, roughly 43% of them singletons. The material sequenced was PBMCs, taken before TCRalphabeta/CD19-depleted stem cell transplant. The receptors originated from a girl aged 2-10 years with aplastic anemia, due to receive a stem cell transplant.

This clonotype was observed at least ten times. V gene TRBV5-1 combines with J gene TRBJ2-1; the D is unclear. Between the trimmed V and J ends, which lost 0 bases and 9 bases, there was a span of 7 bases. The CDR3 consists of 12 residues. CDR1 and CDR2 (germline): SGHRS, YFSETQ. DNA for the CDR3: TGCGCCAGCAGCTTGGAGTTCGGTGAGCAGTTCTTC. Its translation is CASSLEFGEQFF.

This clonotype was seen ten or more times. The V call is TRBV12-3 or TRBV12-4, the J call TRBJ2-4; D is unclear. The ends were cut back, 4 bases at V and 1 base at J, with 11 bases in the middle. The CDR3 length is 15 residues. This chain's CDR3 is CASSWLGTAKNIQYF. The CDR3 nucleotides are TGTGCCAGCAGTTGGTTGGGAACGGCCAAAAACATTCAGTACTTC.

The rearrangement uses TRBV5-1 and TRBJ2-7, with D maybe TRBD1 (5 bases). There are 14 residues in the CDR3. The ends were cut back, 3 bases at V and 6 bases at J, with 16 bases in the middle. The germline CDR1 and CDR2 sequences are SGHRS and YFSETQ. CDR3 amino acids: CASSSDGRDGEQYF. As DNA, the CDR3 is TGCGCCAGCAGCTCGGACGGCAGGGATGGCGAGCAGTACTTC.

This clonotype was counted a few times. This chain uses TRBV12-3 or TRBV12-4 with TRBJ2-7; no firm D call. Trimming took 7 bases from V and 0 from J, leaving 19 bases between them. This CDR3 has 16 residues. Here the CDR3 DNA reads TGTGCCAGCATCCAAGGCCTTGCCGACTCCTCCTACGAGCAGTACTTC. It is translated as CASIQGLADSSYEQYF.

This clonotype was detected once. In DNA, the CDR3 is TGTGCCAGCAGCCGACCGGAGAGCGGCTCCTACGAGCAGTACTTC. Its protein product is CASSRPESGSYEQYF. The rearrangement uses TRBV7-9 and TRBJ2-7, with D possibly TRBD2 on 5 matching bases. V gave up 5 bases and J gave up 0 bases, with 14 bases separating them. Germline CDR1 is SEHNR and CDR2 is FQNEAQ (reference sequence). The CDR3 consists of 15 residues.

This clonotype was seen at least ten times. CDR3 DNA: TGTGCCAGCAGGCGGGACAGATACTATGGCTACACCTTC. Translated, it gives CASRRDRYYGYTF. This chain uses TRBV12-3 or TRBV12-4 with TRBJ1-2, with TRBD1 matching over 7 bases. The CDR3 consists of 13 residues. V lost 6 bases and J lost 3; bases outside the gene matches: 4.

This chain uses TRBV20-1 with TRBJ2-1; 7 bases line up with TRBD2. Germline assignment: CDR1 DFQATT and CDR2 SNEGSKA (reference sequence). The J segment lost 2 bases and the V segment lost 0 bases, leaving 19 bases of the junction unmatched. This CDR3 contains 20 residues. CDR3 sequence (DNA): TGCAGTGCTAGAGATATGAGTGTGGGGGGGTATGAAAAAACCTACAATGAGCAGTTCTTC. This sequence encodes CSARDMSVGGYEKTYNEQFF.

This clonotype was found many times. V usage is TRBV9 and J usage is TRBJ1-5; TRBD1 is a possible D gene (6 bases). The germline CDR1 and CDR2 sequences are SGDLS and YYNGEE. Deletions cut 6 bases from V and 3 bases from J, with 25 bases between. The CDR3 spans 18 residues. CDR3 nucleotide sequence: TGTGCCAGCATGAGGACAGTGAATAACCCTTCCTACAATCAGCCCCAGCATTTT. It is translated as CASMRTVNNPSYNQPQHF.

The CDR3 is CASSLMPGLTEQYF. DNA of the CDR3: TGTGCCAGCAGTTTAATGCCGGGGCTGACAGAGCAGTACTTC. The genes are TRBV27 and TRBJ2-7; the D gene could be TRBD1 or TRBD2 (5 bases each). Germline V CDR1 and CDR2: MNHEY, SMNVEV (reference sequence). This CDR3 has 14 amino acids. Between the trimmed V and J ends, which lost 2 bases and 7 bases, there was a span of 15 bases.

Many counts were recorded for this clonotype. This chain joins TRBV12-3 or TRBV12-4 and TRBJ2-5, with D perhaps being TRBD1 or TRBD2 (6 bases each). Trimming left V 6 bases short and J 4 bases short, with 15 bases between. The CDR3 runs 14 residues. CDR3 in DNA: TGTGCCAGCAGCCTCCCGGGGGCGCCAGAGACCCAGTACTTC. Protein sequence: CASSLPGAPETQYF.

This clonotype was recorded at least ten times. The chain employs TRBV5-6 and TRBJ2-1; D remains unclear. V gave up 7 bases and J gave up 8 bases, with 16 bases separating them. This CDR3 has 13 residues. The germline V gene encodes CDR1 SGHDT and CDR2 YYEEEE. The CDR3 DNA is TGTGCCAGCGACGGTCTCTACCTCGATGAGCAGTTCTTC. Translation gives CASDGLYLDEQFF.

This clonotype was counted once. J is TRBJ2-7 and V is TRBV30; TRBD1 matches 8 bases. CDR1 is GTSNPN, CDR2 SVGIG, per germline (reference sequence). The CDR3 runs 15 residues. V gave up 5 bases and J gave up 2 bases; unmatched junction bases: 11. CDR3 protein: CAWAFGTGITYEQYF. As DNA, the CDR3 is TGTGCCTGGGCTTTCGGGACAGGCATCACCTACGAGCAGTACTTC. The full variable domain, with the rest looked up from reference TRBV30 and TRBJ2-7, is SQTIHQWPATLVQPVGSPLSLECTVEGTSNPNLYWYRQAAGRGLQLLFYSVGIGQISSEVPQNLSASRPQDRQFILSSKKLLLSDSGFYLCAWAFGTGITYEQYFGPGTRLTVT.

This clonotype has more than one count but fewer than ten. This chain connects TRBV13 to TRBJ1-6; D is undetermined. CDR1 and CDR2 (germline): PRHDT, FYEKMQ (reference sequence). Trimming took off 5 bases at V and 5 bases at J, with 13 bases between the two ends. The CDR3 covers 15 residues. The CDR3 DNA reads as TGTGCCAGCAGCGTCGGCGGGAGCGATAATTCACCCCTCCACTTT. It codes for CASSVGGSDNSPLHF. The whole variable domain, filled in from reference TRBV13 and TRBJ1-6, reads AAGVIQSPRHLIKEKRETATLKCYPIPRHDTVYWYQQGPGQDPQFLISFYEKMQSDKGSIPDRFSAQQFSDYHSELNMSSLELGDSALYFCASSVGGSDNSPLHFGNGTRLTVT.

The chain employs TRBV13 and TRBJ2-3; TRBD1 is a possible D gene (6 bases). The V end was cut by 6 bases, the J end by 4 bases, with 20 bases between. This CDR3 contains 16 residues. From germline, CDR1 is PRHDT and CDR2 FYEKMQ (reference sequence). CDR3 sequence (DNA): TGTGCCAGCAGTAAAGGAAACAGGGAGTTGCCAGATACGCAGTATTTT. Amino acids: CASSKGNRELPDTQYF.

A few counts support this clonotype. The chain recombines TRBV29-1 with TRBJ1-2, with D possibly TRBD1 on 5 matching bases. Trimming stripped 3 bases from V and 1 base from J, with 9 bases between. CDR3 length: 13 residues. CDR1 is SQVTM and CDR2 is ANQGSEA in the germline V gene. CDR3 sequence reads: CSVERGLNYGYTF. The CDR3 coding sequence is TGCAGCGTTGAGAGGGGACTTAACTATGGCTACACCTTC. Full variable domain (outside the CDR3, taken from reference TRBV29-1 and TRBJ1-2): SAVISQKPSRDICQRGTSLTIQCQVDSQVTMMFWYRQQPGQSLTLIATANQGSEATYESGFVIDKFPISRPNLTFSTLTVSNMSPEDSSIYLCSVERGLNYGYTFGSGTRLTVV.

This clonotype was picked up a small number of times. The chain has TRBV15 and TRBJ2-7, with D tentatively TRBD1 (6 bases). Germline lookup yields CDR1 LNHNV and CDR2 YYDKDF (reference sequence). There are 15 residues in the CDR3. V was pared by 3 bases and J by 2 bases, with 14 bases between. The CDR3 nucleotides are TGTGCCACCAGCAGGGTCAGACAGGCCCCCTACGAGCAGTACTTC. Its protein product is CATSRVRQAPYEQYF.

This clonotype was counted at least ten times. The J gene is TRBJ1-3, the V gene TRBV5-1; D is unresolved. With 1 base removed from V and 0 bases from J, the gap between germline ends came to 8 bases. This CDR3 is built from 15 residues. The V gene's germline CDR1 is SGHRS and CDR2 YFSETQ. DNA for the CDR3: TGCGCCAGCAGCTTGTCCGGAAACTCTGGAAACACCATATATTTT. This gives the protein CASSLSGNSGNTIYF.

This chain uses TRBV28 with TRBJ1-5; D unclear. This CDR3 region has 16 residues. The germline gives CDR1 MDHEN, CDR2 SYDVKM. The V end was cut by 2 bases, the J end by 6 bases, with 17 bases between. The CDR3 here is CASSLIRGSGGQPQHF. DNA of the CDR3: TGTGCCAGCAGTTTAATTCGAGGGTCCGGAGGTCAGCCCCAGCATTTT.

J is TRBJ2-5 and V is TRBV30; the D gene is possibly TRBD1 (6 bases). CDR3 length: 14 residues. CDR1 and CDR2 from the germline V gene are GTSNPN and SVGIG (reference sequence). The V and J ends lost 2 bases and 4 bases respectively, with 14 bases between them. The CDR3 protein is CAWSTPGQIETQYF. In nucleotides, the CDR3 is TGTGCCTGGAGTACGCCGGGACAAATAGAGACCCAGTACTTC.

This chain links TRBV6-1 with TRBJ2-1, with TRBD2 matching 8 bases. V was clipped by 5 bases and J by 1 base; unmatched bases: 4. The CDR3 length is 15 residues. Per the germline V gene, CDR1 is MNHNS and CDR2 is SASEGT. In DNA form, the CDR3 reads TGTGCCAGCAGTACGATAGCGGGATCCTACAATGAGCAGTTCTTC. This translates into CASSTIAGSYNEQFF.

V gene TRBV20-1 combines with J gene TRBJ1-3; D may be TRBD1 (5 bases). The CDR3 is made up of 14 amino acids. V lost 5 bases to trimming and J lost 2 bases, with 13 bases between them. From germline, CDR1 is DFQATT and CDR2 SNEGSKA (reference sequence). This CDR3 reads CSAAPGATGNTIYF. The CDR3 DNA reads as TGCAGTGCTGCGCCCGGGGCCACTGGAAACACCATATATTTT.

The chain employs TRBV7-2 and TRBJ2-3, with D possibly being TRBD1 (5 bases). V was shortened by 2 bases and J by 4 bases, with 13 bases between the two germline ends. Germline values: CDR1 SGHTA, CDR2 FQGNSA. This CDR3 has 15 amino acids. CDR3 residues: CASSLNSRVADTQYF. CDR3 DNA: TGTGCCAGCAGCTTAAATTCCAGGGTGGCAGATACGCAGTATTTT.

This chain uses TRBV20-1 with TRBJ1-5; 12 bases agree with TRBD1. V dropped 2 bases and J dropped 1; count of bases not matched to a gene: 9. The CDR3 spans 18 residues. From germline, CDR1 is DFQATT and CDR2 SNEGSKA (reference sequence). This CDR3 is CSARTGTGGASSNQPQHF. The CDR3 DNA is TGCAGTGCTAGAACCGGGACAGGGGGCGCCTCGAGCAATCAGCCCCAGCATTTT.

In this sample, this clonotype turned up a few times. The V and J genes are TRBV3-1 and TRBJ2-3; TRBD1 or TRBD2 may be the D gene (5 bases each). The CDR3 runs 16 residues. The V gene lost 0 bases and the J gene lost 3 bases, with 13 bases spanning the gap. CDR1 LGHDT and CDR2 YNNKEL come from the germline V gene (reference sequence). The CDR3 region has the DNA TGTGCCAGCAGCCAAGAACTCCAGGGACGGACAGATACGCAGTATTTT. Protein sequence: CASSQELQGRTDTQYF.

The table lists this clonotype with a few counts. This rearrangement joins TRBV20-1 to TRBJ1-3; D possibly corresponds to TRBD1 (5 bases). Germline assignment: CDR1 DFQATT and CDR2 SNEGSKA (reference sequence). The CDR3 consists of 14 residues. V gave up 0 bases and J gave up 4 bases, with 10 bases separating them. This CDR3 reads CSARDWGIGNTIYF. DNA for the CDR3: TGCAGTGCTAGAGATTGGGGGATAGGAAACACCATATATTTT.

V gene TRBV20-1 combines with J gene TRBJ2-3; no clear D gene. The CDR3 has 12 residues. Germline V gene lookup returns CDR1 DFQATT and CDR2 SNEGSKA (reference sequence). V was clipped by 5 bases and J by 0 bases, with 6 bases between them. The CDR3 is CSAEYSTDTQYF. The CDR3 DNA reads TGCAGTGCTGAGTATAGCACAGATACGCAGTATTTT.

This clonotype was observed a single time. CDR3 amino acids: CASSFPRNGINTGELFF. The CDR3, as DNA: TGTGCCAGCAGCTTCCCGCGAAACGGAATCAACACCGGGGAGCTGTTTTTT. The V call is TRBV7-9, the J call TRBJ2-2; D gene unclear. V was cut by 3 bases and J by 2 bases, with 16 bases left in between. This CDR3 region has 17 residues. Per the germline V gene, CDR1 is SEHNR and CDR2 is FQNEAQ (reference sequence).

This chain links TRBV20-1 with TRBJ2-6; maybe TRBD2 (5 bases). This CDR3 region has 13 residues. The V end lost 1 base, the J end lost 4 bases, and 5 bases lay between the germline ends. Germline V gene sequence: CDR1 DFQATT, CDR2 SNEGSKA (reference sequence). CDR3 DNA: TGCAGTGCTAGAGCGGGGGGGGCCAACGTCCTGACTTTC. Amino acid sequence: CSARAGGANVLTF.

The chain recombines TRBV10-3 with TRBJ1-2; TRBD1 matches 9 bases. J lost 3 bases, V lost 6 bases, and 5 bases had no gene match. Germline loops: CDR1 ENHRY, CDR2 SYGVKD. CDR3 length equals 14 residues. The DNA of the CDR3 is TGTGCCATCAGCGGGGACAGGGTGGACTATGGCTACACCTTC. Residues: CAISGDRVDYGYTF.

The V gene is TRBV15, the J gene TRBJ2-6; D is ambiguous. V lost 5 bases, J lost 0 bases, and 11 bases lay in between. Per germline, CDR1 LNHNV and CDR2 YYDKDF (reference sequence). The length of the CDR3 is 16 residues. CDR3 residues: CATSRLKSSGANVLTF. The CDR3 DNA reads TGTGCCACCAGCCGCCTCAAAAGCTCTGGGGCCAACGTCCTGACTTTC.